This T cell receptor beta chain is drawn from a study of regulatory T cells in long-lasting Graves disease. In this sample, this clonotype turned up a few times. The authors built TCR beta libraries using iRepertoire HTBI primers and Arm-PCR of CDR3 regions. TCRdb reprocessed the multiplex PCR reads with MiXCR, giving one entry per CDR3 protein. The data hold about 620,000 distinct CDR3 sequences, with approximately 15% observed a single time. Time point here: newly diagnosed GD, antithyroid drugs for less than 3 months. From RNA extracted from PBMCs, the TCR library was made. In each case, Graves' disease was diagnosed per American Thyroid Association guidelines. The CDR3 runs 13 residues. Per germline, CDR1 DFQATT and CDR2 SNEGSKA (reference sequence). Trimming cost V 6 bases and J 3 bases, with 11 bases left between them. The same sample was also used in a study of T cells in Graves' hyperthyroidism and ophthalmopathy. Turning to that study: Stable disease denoted Graves' hyperthyroidism without ophthalmopathy progression within 18 months. During a first-round RT-PCR of the TCR CDR3, the HTBI primer set was used.

The chain couples TRBV20-1 to TRBJ2-2; D not resolved. Sequenced here: peripheral blood mononuclear cells (PBMCs), sampled at new diagnosis, from a patient treated with antithyroid drugs. The TCR originated in a woman between 25 and 40 years old with Graves disease. For the CDR3, the DNA is TGCAGTGCCAAGGGAACGGACACCGGGGAGCTGTTTTTT. Translating it yields CSAKGTDTGELFF.